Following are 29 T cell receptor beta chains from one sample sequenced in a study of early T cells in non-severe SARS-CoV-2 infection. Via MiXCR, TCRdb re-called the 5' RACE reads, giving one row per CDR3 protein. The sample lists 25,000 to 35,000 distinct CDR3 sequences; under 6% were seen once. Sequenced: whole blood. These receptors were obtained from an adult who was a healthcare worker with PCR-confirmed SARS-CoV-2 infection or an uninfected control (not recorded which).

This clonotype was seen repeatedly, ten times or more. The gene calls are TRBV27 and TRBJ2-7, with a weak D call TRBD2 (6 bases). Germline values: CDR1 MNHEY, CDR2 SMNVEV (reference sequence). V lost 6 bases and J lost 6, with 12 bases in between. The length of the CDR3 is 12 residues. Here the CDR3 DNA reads TGTGCCAGCAGCTCGGGACTTTCCGAGCAGTACGTC. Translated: CASSSGLSEQYV.

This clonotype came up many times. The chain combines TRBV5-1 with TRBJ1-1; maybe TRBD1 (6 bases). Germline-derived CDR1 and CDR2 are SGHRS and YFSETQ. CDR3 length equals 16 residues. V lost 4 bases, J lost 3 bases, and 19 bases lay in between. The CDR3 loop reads CASSPTLGGGDTEAFF. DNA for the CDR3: TGCGCCAGCAGCCCAACGTTGGGAGGGGGTGACACTGAAGCTTTCTTT. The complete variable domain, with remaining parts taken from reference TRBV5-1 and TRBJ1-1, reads KAGVTQTPRYLIKTRGQQVTLSCSPISGHRSVSWYQQTPGQGLQFLFEYFSETQRNKGNFPGRFSGRQFSNSRSEMNVSTLELGDSALYLCASSPTLGGGDTEAFFGQGTRLTVV.

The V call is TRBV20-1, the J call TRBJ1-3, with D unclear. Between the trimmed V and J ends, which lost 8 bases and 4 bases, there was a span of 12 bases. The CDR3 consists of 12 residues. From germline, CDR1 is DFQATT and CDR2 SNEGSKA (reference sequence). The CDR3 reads CSIRTRGNTIYF. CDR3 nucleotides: TGCAGTATTCGAACACGGGGAAACACCATATATTTT.

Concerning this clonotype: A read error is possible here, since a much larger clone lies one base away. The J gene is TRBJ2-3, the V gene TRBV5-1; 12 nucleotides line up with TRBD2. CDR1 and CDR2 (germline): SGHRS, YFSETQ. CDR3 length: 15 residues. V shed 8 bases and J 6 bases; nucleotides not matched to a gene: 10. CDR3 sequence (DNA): TGCGCCAGTTCGACTAGCGGGGGACAGGCGGATACGCAGTATTTT. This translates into CASSTSGGQADTQYF.

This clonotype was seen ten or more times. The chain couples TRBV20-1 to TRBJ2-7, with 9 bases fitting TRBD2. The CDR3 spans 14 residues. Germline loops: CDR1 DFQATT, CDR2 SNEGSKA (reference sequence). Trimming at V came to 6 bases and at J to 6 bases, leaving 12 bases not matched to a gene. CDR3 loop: CSAQAGGPYSEQYF. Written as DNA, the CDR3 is TGCAGTGCGCAGGCGGGAGGGCCGTATAGCGAGCAGTACTTC.

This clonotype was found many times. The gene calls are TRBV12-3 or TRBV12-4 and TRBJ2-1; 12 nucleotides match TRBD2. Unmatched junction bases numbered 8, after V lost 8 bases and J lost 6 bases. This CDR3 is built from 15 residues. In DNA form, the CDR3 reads TGTGCCAGCTCTCGGACTAGCGGGATTGCCAATGAGCAGTTCTTC. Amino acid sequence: CASSRTSGIANEQFF.

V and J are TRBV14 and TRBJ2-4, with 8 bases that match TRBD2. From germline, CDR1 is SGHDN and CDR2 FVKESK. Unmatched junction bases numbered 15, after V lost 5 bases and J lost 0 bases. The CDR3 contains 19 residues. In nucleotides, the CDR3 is TGTGCCAGCAGCTCCCAAGCACTAGCGGAAGTACTAGCCAAAAACATTCAGTACTTC. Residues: CASSSQALAEVLAKNIQYF.

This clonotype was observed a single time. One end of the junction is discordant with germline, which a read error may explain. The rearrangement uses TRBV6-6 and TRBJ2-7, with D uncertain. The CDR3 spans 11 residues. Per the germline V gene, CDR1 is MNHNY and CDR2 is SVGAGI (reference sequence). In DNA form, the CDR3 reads TGTGCCAGCAGTTACTCCGACGAGCAGTACTTC. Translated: CASSYSDEQYF.

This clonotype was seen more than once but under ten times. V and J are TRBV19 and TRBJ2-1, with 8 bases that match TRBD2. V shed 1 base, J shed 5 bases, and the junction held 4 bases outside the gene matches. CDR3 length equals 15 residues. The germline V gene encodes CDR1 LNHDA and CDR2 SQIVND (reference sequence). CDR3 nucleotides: TGTGCCAGTAGTATAGTCTCGGGGGGGGACAATGAGCAGTTCTTC. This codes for CASSIVSGGDNEQFF.

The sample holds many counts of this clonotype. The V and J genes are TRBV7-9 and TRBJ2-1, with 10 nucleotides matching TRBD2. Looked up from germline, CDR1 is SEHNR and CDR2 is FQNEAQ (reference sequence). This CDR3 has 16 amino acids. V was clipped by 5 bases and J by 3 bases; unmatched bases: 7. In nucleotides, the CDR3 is TGTGCCAGCAGCCCCATAGCGGGAGGCGTCTACAATGAGCAGTTCTTC. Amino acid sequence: CASSPIAGGVYNEQFF. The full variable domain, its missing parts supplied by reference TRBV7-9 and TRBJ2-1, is DTGVSQNPRHKITKRGQNVTFRCDPISEHNRLYWYRQTLGQGPEFLTYFQNEAQLEKSRLLSDRFSAERPKGSFSTLEIQRTEQGDSAMYLCASSPIAGGVYNEQFFGPGTRLTVL.

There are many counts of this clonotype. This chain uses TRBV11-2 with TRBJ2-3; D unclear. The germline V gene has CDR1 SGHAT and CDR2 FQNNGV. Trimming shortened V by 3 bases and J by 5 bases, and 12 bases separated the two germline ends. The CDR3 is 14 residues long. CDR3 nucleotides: TGTGCCAGCAGCTTCGGAAGAAAGGGAGATACGCAGTATTTT. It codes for CASSFGRKGDTQYF.

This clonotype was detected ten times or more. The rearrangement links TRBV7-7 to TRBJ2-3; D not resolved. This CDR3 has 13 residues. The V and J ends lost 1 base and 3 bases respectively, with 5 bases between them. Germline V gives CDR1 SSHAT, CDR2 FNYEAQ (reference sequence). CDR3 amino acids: CASSLERTDTQYF. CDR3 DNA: TGTGCCAGCAGCTTAGAACGAACAGATACGCAGTATTTT.

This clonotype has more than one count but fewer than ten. The CDR3 coding sequence is TGTGCCAGTAGTATTGTAGCCAATGAAAAACTGTTTTTT. Translation gives CASSIVANEKLFF. V gene TRBV19 combines with J gene TRBJ1-4, with no clear D. Between the trimmed V and J ends, which lost 3 bases and 5 bases, there was a span of 7 bases. CDR3 size: 13 residues. Germline-derived CDR1 and CDR2 are LNHDA and SQIVND (reference sequence).

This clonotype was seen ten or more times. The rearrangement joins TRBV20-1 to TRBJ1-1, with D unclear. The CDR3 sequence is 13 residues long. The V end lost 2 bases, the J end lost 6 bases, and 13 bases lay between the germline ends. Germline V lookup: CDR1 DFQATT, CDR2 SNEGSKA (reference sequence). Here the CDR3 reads CSARRFDGPEAFF. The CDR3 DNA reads TGCAGTGCTAGACGATTTGACGGGCCTGAAGCTTTCTTT.

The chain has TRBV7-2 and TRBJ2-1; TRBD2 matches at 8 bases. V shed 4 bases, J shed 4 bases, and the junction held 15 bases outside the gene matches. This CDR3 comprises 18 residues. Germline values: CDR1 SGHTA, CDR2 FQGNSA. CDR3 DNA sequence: TGTGCCAGCAGCTCTGGTGTGGGCGGGAGGTTTCGGTACAATGAGCAGTTCTTC. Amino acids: CASSSGVGGRFRYNEQFF.

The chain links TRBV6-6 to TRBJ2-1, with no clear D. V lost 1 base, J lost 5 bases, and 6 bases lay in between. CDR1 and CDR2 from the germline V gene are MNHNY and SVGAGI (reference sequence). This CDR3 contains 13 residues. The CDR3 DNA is TGTGCCAGCAGTTACTATGACAACAATGAGCAGTTCTTC. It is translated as CASSYYDNNEQFF.

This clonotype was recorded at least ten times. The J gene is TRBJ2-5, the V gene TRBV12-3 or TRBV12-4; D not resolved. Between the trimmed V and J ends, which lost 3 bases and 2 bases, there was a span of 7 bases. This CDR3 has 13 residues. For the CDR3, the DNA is TGTGCCAGCAGTTTGGTCGGACAAGAGACCCAGTACTTC. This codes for CASSLVGQETQYF.

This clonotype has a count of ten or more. The CDR3 sequence is CSARPHARASGKNIQYF. For the CDR3, the DNA is TGCAGTGCTAGGCCCCACGCCCGGGCTAGCGGTAAAAACATTCAGTACTTC. This chain joins TRBV20-1 and TRBJ2-4, with TRBD2 identical over 7 bases. CDR1 and CDR2 (germline): DFQATT, SNEGSKA (reference sequence). Trimming took 3 bases from V and 4 from J; bases not matched to a gene: 15. The CDR3 consists of 17 residues.

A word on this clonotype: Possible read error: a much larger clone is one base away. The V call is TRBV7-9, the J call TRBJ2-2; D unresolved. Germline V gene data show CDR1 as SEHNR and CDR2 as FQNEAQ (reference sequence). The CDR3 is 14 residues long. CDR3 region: CVSYISANTGELFF. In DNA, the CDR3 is TGTGTCAGCTATATCTCCGCGAACACCGGGGAGCTGTTTTTT.

CDR3 in amino acids: CASYSRREGRETQYF. DNA for the CDR3: TGTGCCAGCTACTCCCGGCGTGAGGGGAGAGAGACCCAGTACTTC. The rearrangement links TRBV28 to TRBJ2-5; the D gene could be TRBD1 or TRBD2 (5 bases each). CDR3 length: 15 amino acids. V was clipped by 8 bases and J by 4 bases, with 20 bases between them. CDR1 MDHEN and CDR2 SYDVKM come from the germline V gene.

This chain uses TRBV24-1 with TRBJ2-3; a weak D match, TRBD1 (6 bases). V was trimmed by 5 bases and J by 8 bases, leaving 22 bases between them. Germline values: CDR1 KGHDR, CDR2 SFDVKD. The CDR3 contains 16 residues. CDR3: CATSGRRDTGWSTQYF. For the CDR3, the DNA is TGTGCCACCAGTGGTCGCCGGGACACGGGCTGGAGTACGCAGTATTTT.

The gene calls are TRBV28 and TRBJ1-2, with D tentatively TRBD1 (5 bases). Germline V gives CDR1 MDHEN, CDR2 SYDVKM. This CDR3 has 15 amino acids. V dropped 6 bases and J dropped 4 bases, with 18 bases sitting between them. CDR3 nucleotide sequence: TGTGCCAGCAGAGAGGCGGGACGGAAGGGCTATGGCTACACCTTC. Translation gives CASREAGRKGYGYTF.

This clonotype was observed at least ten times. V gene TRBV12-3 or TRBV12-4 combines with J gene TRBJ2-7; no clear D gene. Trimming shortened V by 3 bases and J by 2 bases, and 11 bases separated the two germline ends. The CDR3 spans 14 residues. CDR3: CASSFWPSPYEQYF. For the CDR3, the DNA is TGTGCCAGCAGTTTTTGGCCAAGTCCCTACGAGCAGTACTTC.

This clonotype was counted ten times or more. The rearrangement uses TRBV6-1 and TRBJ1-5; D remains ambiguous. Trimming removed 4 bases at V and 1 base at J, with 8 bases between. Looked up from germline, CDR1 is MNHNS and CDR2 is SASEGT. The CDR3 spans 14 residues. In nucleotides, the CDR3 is TGTGCCAGCAGTGTCAAAGCCAGCAATCAGCCCCAGCATTTT. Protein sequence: CASSVKASNQPQHF.

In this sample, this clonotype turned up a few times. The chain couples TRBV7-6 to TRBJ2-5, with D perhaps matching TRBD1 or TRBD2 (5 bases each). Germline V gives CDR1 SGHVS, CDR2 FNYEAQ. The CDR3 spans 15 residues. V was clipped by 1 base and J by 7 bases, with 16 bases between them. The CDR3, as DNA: TGTGCCAGCAGCTTAGGGGACGAGGCGCAGGGGACCCAGTACTTC. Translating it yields CASSLGDEAQGTQYF.

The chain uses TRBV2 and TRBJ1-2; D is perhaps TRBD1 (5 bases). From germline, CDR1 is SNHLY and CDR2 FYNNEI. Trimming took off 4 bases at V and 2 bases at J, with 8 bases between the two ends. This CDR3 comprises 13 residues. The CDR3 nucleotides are TGTGCCAGCAGTGCGCAGGGAAACTATGGCTACACCTTC. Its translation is CASSAQGNYGYTF.

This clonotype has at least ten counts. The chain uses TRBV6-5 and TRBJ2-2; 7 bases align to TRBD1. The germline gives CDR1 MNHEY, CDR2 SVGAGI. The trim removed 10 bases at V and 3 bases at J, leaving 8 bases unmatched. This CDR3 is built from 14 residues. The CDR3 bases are TGTGCCACCAGGATGGACAGGCACACCGGGGAGCTGTTTTTT. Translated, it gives CATRMDRHTGELFF.

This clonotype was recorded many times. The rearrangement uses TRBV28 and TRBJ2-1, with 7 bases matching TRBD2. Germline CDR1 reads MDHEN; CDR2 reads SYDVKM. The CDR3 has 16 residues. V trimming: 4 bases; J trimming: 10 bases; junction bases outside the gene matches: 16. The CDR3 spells CASSSLAGREKFEQFF. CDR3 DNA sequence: TGTGCCAGCAGTTCCTTAGCGGGTCGGGAGAAGTTCGAGCAGTTCTTC. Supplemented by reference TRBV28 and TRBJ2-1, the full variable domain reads DVKVTQSSRYLVKRTGEKVFLECVQDMDHENMFWYRQDPGLGLRLIYFSYDVKMKEKGDIPEGYSVSREKKERFSLILESASTNQTSMYLCASSSLAGREKFEQFFGPGTRLTVL.

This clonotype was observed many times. CDR3 DNA: TGTGCCAGCAGATCCCTGGTGGGAGAGACCCAGTACTTC. It codes for CASRSLVGETQYF. V usage is TRBV7-9 and J usage is TRBJ2-5; D gene ambiguous. This CDR3 region has 13 residues. V was clipped by 6 bases and J by 4 bases, with 12 bases between them. The germline V gene encodes CDR1 SEHNR and CDR2 FQNEAQ (reference sequence).